The 7 T cell receptor beta chains below come from one sample, sequenced in a study of shared clonotypes between healthy human individuals. Generated by immunoSEQ multiplex PCR, the TCRdb table keeps only in-frame clones and is missing some. The sample shows approximately 350,000 clones, around 72% of them seen only once. Sequencing was performed on memory CD4+ T cells sorted from blood. Subset specified: CD45RA-negative fraction. These receptors originate from a man aged 25 to 45 in good health.

V usage is TRBV30 and J usage is TRBJ1-4, with 8 bases aligning to TRBD1. Germline CDR1 GTSNPN, CDR2 SVGIG (reference sequence). V gave up 2 bases and J gave up 8 bases; unmatched junction bases: 7. This CDR3 is 14 amino acids long. CDR3 loop: CAWSPGQGSEKLFF. The CDR3 DNA reads as TGTGCCTGGAGTCCCGGACAGGGCTCCGAAAAACTGTTTTTT.

This clone was recorded once. The chain has TRBV6-1 and TRBJ2-1; 10 bases line up with TRBD2. Germline V gene sequence: CDR1 MNHNS, CDR2 SASEGT. The CDR3 is made up of 15 amino acids. The V gene end was trimmed by 6 bases and the J gene end by 12 bases; junction bases not matched to a gene: 14. The CDR3 here is CASSLAGDGKLVQFF. CDR3 nucleotides: TGTGCCAGCAGCCTAGCGGGAGATGGGAAGTTAGTGCAGTTCTTC.

This sequence joins TRBV5-1 and TRBJ2-5; 7 positions match TRBD2. Trimming cost V 4 bases and J 5 bases; bases outside gene matches: 11. The germline V gene encodes CDR1 SGHRS and CDR2 YFSETQ. CDR3 size: 15 residues. CDR3 in DNA: TGCGCCAGCAGCGGGGAGGGACGGACTGAGGAGACCCAGTACTTC. Amino acid sequence: CASSGEGRTEETQYF.

The J gene is TRBJ2-7, the V gene TRBV28, with 8 bases that match TRBD1. This CDR3 contains 14 residues. Germline-derived CDR1 and CDR2 are MDHEN and SYDVKM. V lost 6 bases and J lost 3; bases outside the gene matches: 7. The CDR3 DNA sequence: TGTGCCAGCAGCCCCCCGGGGACAGGCTACGAGCAGTACTTC. This translates into CASSPPGTGYEQYF.

This clone was recorded once. The genes are TRBV10-1 and TRBJ2-7; 12 bases align to TRBD2. Trimming at V came to 0 bases and at J to 3 bases, leaving 0 bases not matched to a gene. The CDR3 consists of 15 residues. From germline, CDR1 is WNHNN and CDR2 SYGVQD (reference sequence). The CDR3 spells CASSESTSGSYEQYF. CDR3 nucleotide sequence: TGCGCCAGCAGTGAGTCGACTAGCGGGAGCTACGAGCAGTACTTC.

The genes are TRBV18 and TRBJ2-7; no reliable D call. This CDR3 region has 14 residues. Germline CDR1 and CDR2: KGHSH and LQKENI. V gave up 3 bases and J gave up 0 bases, with 9 bases separating them. Written as DNA, the CDR3 is TGTGCCAGCTCACCGGGGTCGGGCTCCTACGAGCAGTACTTC. The encoded protein is CASSPGSGSYEQYF.

As DNA, the CDR3 is TGTGCCAGCAGCTTAGGGACTAGCGGGTTTAGCTCCTACGAGCAGTACTTC. This translates into CASSLGTSGFSSYEQYF. V gene TRBV7-6 combines with J gene TRBJ2-7; 11 bases map to TRBD2. The CDR3 has 17 amino acids. Germline V gene lookup returns CDR1 SGHVS and CDR2 FNYEAQ. Trimming took 1 base from V and 0 from J; bases not matched to a gene: 5.